This is a list of T cell receptor beta chains from one sample in a study of Tregs in tolerant kidney transplant recipients. Assay: immunoSEQ multiplex PCR; the TCRdb copy retains only in-frame clones and omits some. This sample has some 21,000 clones, with 81% found just once. This specimen was CD8+ T cells from blood (PBMCs), taken 6 months after the transplant. The source is a human patient who received a combined kidney and bone marrow transplant. Some T cells may be graft donor cells. The CDR3 runs from the conserved cysteine through the conserved F or W. The D gene is left open where the match is weak. A row's size may be missing; if present it is once, few, many or a size class.

TRBJ1-5,TRBD1,once,TRBV30,TGTGCCTGGAGCGCTCAGGGGGCTGTCGGCAATCAGCCCCAGCATTTT,CAWSAQGAVGNQPQHF
TRBJ2-7,-,-,TRBV6-1,TGTGCCAGCAGCGACGGGGACTACGAGCAGTACTTC,CASSDGDYEQYF
TRBJ2-6,-,-,TRBV4-3,TGCGCCAGCAGCTCCACCGCTGGCACTGGGGCCAACGTCCTGACTTTC,CASSSTAGTGANVLTF
TRBJ1-2,TRBD1,few,TRBV6-5,TGTGCCAGCCACTCAGGGGGATACTATGGCTACACCTTC,CASHSGGYYGYTF
TRBJ2-7,TRBD1,once,TRBV18,TGTGCCAGCTCACCCCCGGGACAGGGGGCGGGCGAGCAGTACTTC,CASSPPGQGAGEQYF
TRBJ2-7,TRBD2,-,TRBV7-6,TGTGCCAGCAGCTCCAATTTAGCGGGAGGTTTCCCCTACGAGCAGTACTTC,CASSSNLAGGFPYEQYF
TRBJ1-1,-,-,TRBV7-8,TGTGCCAGCAGCTTAGAGGGGCTGAAGCACACTGAAGCTTTCTTT,CASSLEGLKHTEAFF
TRBJ2-3,-,-,TRBV9,TGTGCCAGCAGCGTAGCGGTTACCCCCACAGATACGCAGTATTTT,CASSVAVTPTDTQYF
TRBJ1-2,TRBD1,few,TRBV9,TGTGCCAGCAGCGTAAAGGGACAGGAGGGTATATTTAACTATGGCTACACCTTC,CASSVKGQEGIFNYGYTF
TRBJ2-7,TRBD2,-,TRBV6-6,TGTGCCAGCAGTTACGGGTCTAGCGGGAAAGGCTACGAGCAGTACTTC,CASSYGSSGKGYEQYF
TRBJ1-1,TRBD1,-,TRBV27,TGTGCCAGCAGCCGCCCGGGGACAGGGAGGACTGAAGCTTTCTTT,CASSRPGTGRTEAFF
TRBJ2-7,TRBD2,-,TRBV29-1,TGCAGCGTTGCTTCTAGCGGTCTCTCCTACGAGCAGTACTTC,CSVASSGLSYEQYF
TRBJ1-1,TRBD1,-,TRBV2,TGTGCCAGCATTCCGACGGACAGGGGTACCGGGAACACTGAAGCTTTCTTT,CASIPTDRGTGNTEAFF
TRBJ1-1,TRBD1,-,TRBV4-3,TGCGCCAGCAGCCAAACACACAGGGGGAGGACTGAAGCTTTCTTT,CASSQTHRGRTEAFF
TRBJ2-3,-,-,TRBV9,TGTGCCAGCAGCGACAGCGTAGCCAGGGCTAGCACAGATACGCAGTATTTT,CASSDSVARASTDTQYF
TRBJ2-5,TRBD2,-,TRBV9,TGTGCCAGCAGCGTATCGGGGGGGCGGCAAGAGACCCAGTACTTC,CASSVSGGRQETQYF
TRBJ2-3,-,-,TRBV5-1,TGCGCCAGCCGAGATGCAGATACGCAGTATTTT,CASRDADTQYF
TRBJ1-5,-,few,TRBV2,TGTGCCAGCAGTAGGACAGTTAATCAGCCCCAGCATTTT,CASSRTVNQPQHF
TRBJ2-1,-,-,TRBV5-4,TGTGCCAGCAGGGGGTCGGGGACTTATTACAATGAGCAGTTCTTC,CASRGSGTYYNEQFF
TRBJ1-1,TRBD1,-,TRBV19,TGTGCCAGTAGTATAGATAACAGGGGGGGCACTGAAGCTTTCTTT,CASSIDNRGGTEAFF
TRBJ2-1,-,-,TRBV5-5,TGTGCCAGCAGCCTAGGGGTCGGATTCGATGAGCAGTTCTTC,CASSLGVGFDEQFF
TRBJ2-6,-,-,TRBV5-1,TGCGCCAGCAGCTTGTGGGGAGGGGGACTCTCTGGGGCCAACGTCCTGACTTTC,CASSLWGGGLSGANVLTF
TRBJ1-4,TRBD1,-,TRBV27,TGTGCCAGCAGTTTGTCAGGGGGGATGAGGGAAAAACTGTTTTTT,CASSLSGGMREKLFF
TRBJ2-7,-,-,TRBV7-8,TGTGCCAGCAGCCCCCAAGACAGAGACGAGCAGTACTTC,CASSPQDRDEQYF
TRBJ2-2,-,-,TRBV6-1,TGTGCCAGCAGTATCCTCACCGGGGAGCTGTTTTTT,CASSILTGELFF
TRBJ2-1,TRBD1,once,TRBV4-3,TGCGCCAGCAGCCAAGTAACAGGGGTGGGCAATGAGCAGTTCTTC,CASSQVTGVGNEQFF
TRBJ1-3,-,-,TRBV9,TGTGCCAGCAGCGTAGGGGCGTGGAACACCATATATTTT,CASSVGAWNTIYF
TRBJ2-5,TRBD2,-,TRBV7-8,TGTGCCAGCAGCTTAGGATTAGGACTAGTAAGCGAGACCCAGTACTTC,CASSLGLGLVSETQYF
TRBJ2-5,-,-,TRBV11-3,TGTGCCAGCAGCCTTAGACTAGGAGAGACCCAGTACTTC,CASSLRLGETQYF
TRBJ2-3,TRBD2,few,TRBV10-3,TGTGCCTCCAGACTAGCGGGGGAAACAGATACGCAGTATTTT,CASRLAGETDTQYF
TRBJ1-5,-,-,TRBV7-6,TGTGCCAGCAGCTTAGCCGGACAGAGGTATAGCAATCAGCCCCAGCATTTT,CASSLAGQRYSNQPQHF
TRBJ2-1,TRBD2,-,TRBV4-1,TGCGCCAGCAGCGGGCGGGACGGGAGGACTAGCGCGGAATATGGGTCCTACAATGAGCAGTTCTTC,CASSGRDGRTSAEYGSYNEQFF
TRBJ1-2,TRBD1,many,TRBV29-1,TGCAGCGTTGAAACAGGGGGCGGTGGCTACACCTTC,CSVETGGGGYTF
TRBJ2-5,-,-,TRBV7-2,TGTGCCGGCAGCATACCCCGGACCTGGCGGGGGCTTCAAGAGACCCAGTACTTC,CAGSIPRTWRGLQETQYF
TRBJ1-1,-,-,TRBV11-2,TGTGCCAGCAGCGGCGGTTACACTGAAGCTTTCTTT,CASSGGYTEAFF
TRBJ1-2,-,-,TRBV14,TGTGCCAGCAGCCAATTGTCGGGGGGTAACGCTGGCTACACCTTC,CASSQLSGGNAGYTF
TRBJ1-4,-,-,TRBV4-1,TGCGCCAGCAGCCAACGATGGTCGGATGAAAAACTGTTTTTT,CASSQRWSDEKLFF
TRBJ1-1,-,once,TRBV7-9,TGTGCCAGCACGGCAGGAATAAGCACTGAAGCTTTCTTT,CASTAGISTEAFF
TRBJ2-6,TRBD1,once,TRBV5-6,TGTGCCAGCAGCTTCGGGACAGGGTCCTCTGGGGCCAACGTCCTGACTTTC,CASSFGTGSSGANVLTF
TRBJ2-7,-,-,TRBV6-6,TGTGCCAGCAGTTACTCGCCCAGGGGGGCCTCCTACGAGCAGTACTTC,CASSYSPRGASYEQYF
TRBJ1-5,-,-,TRBV29-1,TGCAGCGTTCAAGAGGACAACCAAAATCAGCCCCAGCATTTT,CSVQEDNQNQPQHF
TRBJ2-2,-,-,TRBV25-1,TGTGCCAGCAGAGAGGGGGAGAACACCGGGGAGCTGTTTTTT,CASREGENTGELFF
TRBJ2-3,TRBD1,-,TRBV9,TGTGCCAGCAGCGTAGCTGGGAGTCGACAGGGATCCACAGATACGCAGTATTTT,CASSVAGSRQGSTDTQYF
TRBJ2-2,TRBD2,-,TRBV19,TGTGCCAGTAGTCTAGCGGGGAGCACCGGGGAGCTGTTTTTT,CASSLAGSTGELFF
TRBJ2-3,TRBD1,-,TRBV7-9,TGTGCCAGCAGCGTAGACAGGGGGGAGACAGATACGCAGTATTTT,CASSVDRGETDTQYF
TRBJ2-2,TRBD2,-,TRBV7-3,TGTGCCAGCAGACTAGCGGGTAACACCGGGGAGCTGTTTTTT,CASRLAGNTGELFF
TRBJ2-7,TRBD2,-,TRBV11-2,TGTGCCAGCAGCCGACCCGCTAGCGGGGACTCCTACGAGCAGTACTTC,CASSRPASGDSYEQYF
TRBJ2-3,-,-,TRBV23-1,TGCGCCAGTAGCAGGGGCTTTAGCACAGATACGCAGTATTTT,CASSRGFSTDTQYF
TRBJ2-1,TRBD2,-,TRBV28,TGTGCCACCCGGACCACCCTAGCGGGGGGGCAGGGGGCGTTCTTC,CATRTTLAGGQGAFF
TRBJ1-6,-,-,TRBV4-3,TGCGCCAGCAGCCCGTCATGGGCCCCAGGCAATTCACCCCTCCACTTT,CASSPSWAPGNSPLHF
TRBJ1-1,-,-,TRBV10-3,TGTGCCATCAGTGTAACAGGTGACACTGAAGCTTTCTTT,CAISVTGDTEAFF
TRBJ2-1,TRBD1,-,TRBV6-4,TGTGCCAGCACTCTACCCAGGACAGGGCCTAAAAATGAGCAGTTCTTC,CASTLPRTGPKNEQFF
TRBJ2-7,TRBD2,-,TRBV14,TGTGCCAGCAGCCAAGTCGGGGGGGCCTCCGAGCAGTACTTC,CASSQVGGASEQYF
TRBJ2-3,TRBD2,-,TRBV7-9,TGTGCCAGCAGCCTAGCGGGGGGGCAAGATACGCAGTATTTT,CASSLAGGQDTQYF
TRBJ1-3,TRBD1,-,TRBV27,TGTGCCAGCGTTATGAGGGACAGGGTACCACGGATTGGAAACACCATATATTTT,CASVMRDRVPRIGNTIYF
TRBJ2-1,TRBD1,-,TRBV5-1,TGCGCCAGCAGCTTGAGGACAGGTCCGAGCTCCTACAATGAGCAGTTCTTC,CASSLRTGPSSYNEQFF
TRBJ1-1,-,few,TRBV11-2,TGTGCCAGCAGCCGAGGTTACACTGAAGCTTTCTTT,CASSRGYTEAFF